These 18 T cell receptor beta chains share one sample of origin, sequenced in a study of T cell responses to AZD1222 COVID-19 vaccine. Profiled with immunoSEQ multiplex PCR; TCRdb holds only in-frame clones, not every one. The table lists around 100,000 clones, around nine tenths of them singletons. Sequencing used peripheral blood, obtained on day 0 of AZD1222 vaccination. All receptors derive from an adult in good health.

The gene calls are TRBV7-9 and TRBJ1-4; tentatively, D is TRBD1 (5 bases). This CDR3 is 11 amino acids long. V lost 4 bases to trimming and J lost 12 bases, with 9 bases between them. Germline V gene data show CDR1 as SEHNR and CDR2 as FQNEAQ (reference sequence). CDR3 region: CASSSGLELFF. Written as DNA, the CDR3 is TGTGCCAGCAGCTCAGGGCTGGAACTGTTTTTT.

The chain carries TRBV19 and TRBJ1-4; D might be TRBD1 (5 bases). The CDR3 covers 14 residues. Trimming left V 6 bases short and J 5 bases short, with 13 bases between. CDR1 LNHDA and CDR2 SQIVND come from the germline V gene (reference sequence). CDR3 sequence reads: CASSVPGGNEKLFF. The CDR3 coding sequence is TGTGCCAGTAGCGTCCCGGGGGGAAATGAAAAACTGTTTTTT.

The gene calls are TRBV10-3 and TRBJ2-2; 9 nucleotides align to TRBD1. J lost 4 bases, V lost 4 bases, and 4 bases had no gene match. The CDR3 runs 15 residues. The germline CDR1 and CDR2 sequences are ENHRY and SYGVKD. Written as DNA, the CDR3 is TGTGCCATCAGTGCGGGACAGGGTTCCACCGGGGAGCTGTTTTTT. Encoded protein: CAISAGQGSTGELFF.

The chain combines TRBV5-1 with TRBJ1-3; no clear D. Trimming shortened V by 2 bases and J by 0 bases, and 9 bases separated the two germline ends. This CDR3 is built from 15 residues. In germline, CDR1 is SGHRS, CDR2 YFSETQ. CDR3 sequence (DNA): TGCGCCAGCAGCTTCTCGGACGGCTCTGGAAACACCATATATTTT. Its translation is CASSFSDGSGNTIYF.

This chain links TRBV24-1 with TRBJ2-1; either TRBD1 or TRBD2 may fit D (6 bases each). V was trimmed by 4 bases and J by 8 bases, leaving 11 bases between them. Germline loops: CDR1 KGHDR, CDR2 SFDVKD. This CDR3 is built from 13 residues. CDR3 nucleotide sequence: TGTGCCACCAGTGACCCCGGGGGCTATGAGCAGTTCTTC. It specifies CATSDPGGYEQFF.

The chain combines TRBV5-1 with TRBJ1-3, with 7 bases fitting TRBD1. The junction had 3 bases not matched to a gene; V was cut back by 0 bases and J by 3 bases. The CDR3 has 15 amino acids. Germline-derived CDR1 and CDR2 are SGHRS and YFSETQ. The CDR3 spells CASSLEGGGGNTIYF. The CDR3 DNA reads TGCGCCAGCAGCTTGGAAGGGGGCGGTGGAAACACCATATATTTT.

The chain employs TRBV6-1 and TRBJ2-2; no clear D gene. The V end lost 1 base, the J end lost 0 bases, and 6 bases lay between the germline ends. The CDR3 totals 15 residues. Germline V lookup: CDR1 MNHNS, CDR2 SASEGT. The CDR3 here is CASSEDSANTGELFF. CDR3 sequence (DNA): TGTGCCAGCAGTGAAGACAGCGCGAACACCGGGGAGCTGTTTTTT.

The chain employs TRBV10-2 and TRBJ1-2; TRBD1 is a possible D gene (5 bases). The germline V and J ends were trimmed by 3 bases and 2 bases, with 7 bases remaining between them. This CDR3 has 13 residues. Germline CDR1 is WSHSY and CDR2 is SAAADI. The CDR3 DNA reads TGCGCCAGCAGTGACGAGGGGAACTATGGCTACACCTTC. This gives the protein CASSDEGNYGYTF.

The chain uses TRBV4-3 and TRBJ2-3; D is possibly TRBD1 (6 bases). This CDR3 is built from 15 residues. Per the germline V gene, CDR1 is LGHNA and CDR2 is YSLEER. Trimming removed 2 bases from V and 0 bases from J, with 9 bases in between. The CDR3 sequence is CASSQQTGSTDTQYF. CDR3 sequence (DNA): TGCGCCAGCAGCCAACAAACAGGGAGCACAGATACGCAGTATTTT.

J is TRBJ2-5 and V is TRBV3-1 (or the pseudogene TRBV3-2), with D maybe TRBD1 (6 bases). V was pared by 5 bases and J by 1 base, with 17 bases between. CDR3 length equals 16 residues. Per the germline V gene, CDR1 is LGHDT and CDR2 is YNNKEL (reference sequence). The CDR3 spells CASSKTGHPTQETQYF. The CDR3 DNA reads TGTGCCAGCAGCAAAACGGGACACCCTACCCAAGAGACCCAGTACTTC.

The rearrangement joins TRBV6-4 to TRBJ2-3; 9 bases line up with TRBD1. The CDR3 is 20 amino acids. Trimming removed 11 bases from V and 1 base from J; junction bases left unmatched: 25. Germline assignment: CDR1 MRHNA and CDR2 SNTAGT. DNA for the CDR3: TGTGCCGGCCTAAAGGCCCTCAAGACAGGGGGGGAGTTTGGCACAGATACGCAGTATTTT. Translated: CAGLKALKTGGEFGTDTQYF.

V gene TRBV6-6 combines with J gene TRBJ1-2, with no clear D. CDR1 MNHNY and CDR2 SVGAGI come from the germline V gene (reference sequence). The V end lost 5 bases, the J end lost 7 bases, and 11 bases lay between the germline ends. The CDR3 consists of 12 residues. CDR3 DNA sequence: TGTGCCAGCAGTAGCCAAGGCGCTGGCTACACCTTC. Translating it yields CASSSQGAGYTF.

The chain links TRBV5-1 to TRBJ1-2, with D unresolved. Trimming removed 0 bases at V and 5 bases at J, with 11 bases between. This CDR3 has 14 residues. Germline CDR1 SGHRS, CDR2 YFSETQ. CDR3 in amino acids: CASSLGEGGYGYTF. The CDR3 DNA reads TGCGCCAGCAGCTTGGGGGAAGGCGGGTATGGCTACACCTTC.

This sequence joins TRBV19 and TRBJ1-4; D is perhaps TRBD1 (5 bases). The V gene lost 4 bases and the J gene lost 11 bases, with 20 bases spanning the gap. This CDR3 has 15 residues. CDR1 and CDR2 (germline): LNHDA, SQIVND (reference sequence). CDR3 region: CASSTEGGASGKLFF. The CDR3 DNA sequence: TGTGCCAGTAGTACCGAGGGCGGGGCATCCGGCAAACTGTTTTTT.

The chain employs TRBV5-1 and TRBJ1-4; perhaps TRBD1 as D (6 bases). The CDR3 length is 15 residues. Trimming pared 4 bases from V and 0 bases from J, leaving 10 bases between. CDR1 is SGHRS, CDR2 YFSETQ, per germline. The CDR3 spells CASSLQGATNEKLFF. CDR3 sequence (DNA): TGCGCCAGCAGCCTACAGGGTGCAACTAATGAAAAACTGTTTTTT. Filled out from reference TRBV5-1 and TRBJ1-4, the complete variable domain reads KAGVTQTPRYLIKTRGQQVTLSCSPISGHRSVSWYQQTPGQGLQFLFEYFSETQRNKGNFPGRFSGRQFSNSRSEMNVSTLELGDSALYLCASSLQGATNEKLFFGSGTQLSVL.

The chain is built from TRBV18 and TRBJ1-2, with D possibly matching TRBD1 (5 bases). The V gene's germline CDR1 is KGHSH and CDR2 LQKENI. V lost 3 bases, J lost 8 bases, and 16 bases lay in between. The CDR3 runs 14 residues. For the CDR3, the DNA is TGTGCCAGCTCACCCACACAGGCAACCGAAGGCTACACCTTC. Translation gives CASSPTQATEGYTF.

The rearrangement uses TRBV11-3 and TRBJ1-2; 7 nucleotides match TRBD1. This CDR3 is 16 amino acids long. V shed 0 bases and J 2 bases; nucleotides not matched to a gene: 6. Germline loops: CDR1 SGHNT, CDR2 YENEEA. The CDR3 coding sequence is TGTGCCAGCAGCTTAGAGTCGCCGGGACAGAACTATGGCTACACCTTC. Its protein product is CASSLESPGQNYGYTF.

This clone was observed a handful of times. V gene TRBV11-3 combines with J gene TRBJ2-3, with 8 bases matching TRBD2. The CDR3 has 15 residues. CDR1 SGHNT and CDR2 YENEEA come from the germline V gene. J gave up 7 bases and V 5 bases, and 11 bases lay outside the gene matches. CDR3 loop: CASSPADREGYTQYF. In DNA form, the CDR3 reads TGTGCCAGCAGCCCAGCGGACCGGGAGGGGTATACGCAGTATTTT.